The 30 T cell receptor beta chains given below trace back to one sample, sequenced in a study of T cell responses to AZD1222 COVID-19 vaccine. Repertoires were generated with immunoSEQ multiplex PCR, while TCRdb's copy carries only in-frame clones and drops some. The table has approximately 170,000 clones, roughly 85% seen once; the top ten hold over 1%. The specimen was peripheral blood, collected 28 days after the second AZD1222 dose. The receptors were gathered from an adult who received the AZD1222 COVID-19 vaccine.

The V call is TRBV11-2, the J call TRBJ2-7, with a tentative D call TRBD1 (7 bases). V shed 5 bases and J shed 3 bases, with 20 bases lying between them. The length of the CDR3 is 16 residues. Germline loops: CDR1 SGHAT, CDR2 FQNNGV. In nucleotides, the CDR3 is TGTGCCAGCAGCGACCCTGGGGGCCAGGGGGGCTACGAGCAGTACTTC. Protein product: CASSDPGGQGGYEQYF.

This chain uses TRBV3-1 (or the pseudogene TRBV3-2) with TRBJ1-3; TRBD1 is a possible D gene (6 bases). CDR1 LGHDT and CDR2 YNNKEL come from the germline V gene (reference sequence). With 2 bases removed from V and 5 bases from J, the gap between germline ends came to 16 bases. The CDR3 is 16 residues long. The CDR3 is CASSQPQTGLRNTIYF. Here the CDR3 DNA reads TGTGCCAGCAGCCAACCACAGACAGGCTTGAGAAACACCATATATTTT.

The chain has TRBV7-2 and TRBJ2-3; D unresolved. Trimming removed 1 base from V and 3 bases from J, with 5 bases in between. Germline CDR1 is SGHTA and CDR2 is FQGNSA. The CDR3 covers 13 residues. CDR3 region: CASSLGATDTQYF. For the CDR3, the DNA is TGTGCCAGCAGCTTAGGAGCTACAGATACGCAGTATTTT.

This clone was seen just once. V is TRBV18 and J is TRBJ2-5; 9 nucleotides agree with TRBD1. Looked up from germline, CDR1 is KGHSH and CDR2 is LQKENI. This CDR3 is 17 amino acids long. V was pared by 2 bases and J by 4 bases, with 11 bases of the junction left unmatched. The CDR3 nucleotides read TGTGCCAGCTCACCAGGGACAGGGAAGGGTCGGAGAGAGACCCAGTACTTC. Its translation: CASSPGTGKGRRETQYF. The full variable domain, rest sourced from reference TRBV18 and TRBJ2-5, is NAGVMQNPRHLVRRRGQEARLRCSPMKGHSHVYWYRQLPEEGLKFMVYLQKENIIDESGMPKERFSAEFPKEGPSILRIQQVVRGDSAAYFCASSPGTGKGRRETQYFGPGTRLLVL.

There are a few counts of this clone. The J gene is TRBJ2-7, the V gene TRBV2, with 8 bases fitting TRBD2. Losses at the gene ends were 6 bases for V and 2 bases for J; bases not matched to a gene: 12. The CDR3 has 16 residues. Germline CDR1 and CDR2: SNHLY and FYNNEI. The CDR3 sequence: CASSAISGDNPYEQYF. CDR3 coding DNA: TGTGCCAGCAGCGCTATTAGCGGGGATAACCCCTACGAGCAGTACTTC.

The chain is built from TRBV2 and TRBJ2-3, with 10 positions matching TRBD2. Trimming cost V 11 bases and J 2 bases; bases outside gene matches: 7. The CDR3 is 14 amino acids. Germline assignment: CDR1 SNHLY and CDR2 FYNNEI. The CDR3 DNA reads as TGTGCCGGCGATAGCGGGGGGCCCACAGATACGCAGTATTTT. It encodes CAGDSGGPTDTQYF.

The chain is built from TRBV2 and TRBJ2-3; D is unresolved. Trimming left V 7 bases short and J 1 base short, with 9 bases between. The CDR3 has 13 amino acids. Germline V lookup: CDR1 SNHLY, CDR2 FYNNEI. CDR3: CASNSWGTDTQYF. CDR3 bases: TGTGCCAGCAATAGTTGGGGCACAGATACGCAGTATTTT.

V is TRBV10-1 and J is TRBJ1-6; D is unresolved. The germline CDR1 and CDR2 sequences are WNHNN and SYGVQD (reference sequence). CDR3 size: 13 residues. The germline V and J ends were trimmed by 10 bases and 11 bases, with 18 bases remaining between them. CDR3 region: CATPRGFQTPLHF. The CDR3 region has the DNA TGCGCCACGCCAAGAGGCTTTCAGACACCCCTCCACTTT.

This clone was seen just once. The chain employs TRBV2 and TRBJ1-2; D may be TRBD1 (5 bases). CDR3 length equals 12 residues. Trimming took 6 bases from V and 8 from J, leaving 13 bases between them. The germline V gene encodes CDR1 SNHLY and CDR2 FYNNEI. DNA of the CDR3: TGTGCCAGCAGCGAATGGGGACGGGGCTACACCTTC. Translated, it gives CASSEWGRGYTF. Drawing the rest from reference TRBV2 and TRBJ1-2, the complete variable domain is EPEVTQTPSHQVTQMGQEVILRCVPISNHLYFYWYRQILGQKVEFLVSFYNNEISEKSEIFDDQFSVERPDGSNFTLKIRSTKLEDSAMYFCASSEWGRGYTFGSGTRLTVV.

The chain recombines TRBV9 with TRBJ2-1; D call uncertain. CDR3 length: 14 residues. The germline CDR1 and CDR2 sequences are SGDLS and YYNGEE. V lost 0 bases, J lost 4 bases, and 8 bases lay in between. The CDR3 nucleotides read TGTGCCAGCAGCGTAGTGAGTAGGTACAATGAGCAGTTCTTC. Translating gives CASSVVSRYNEQFF.

V gene TRBV6-2 or TRBV6-3 combines with J gene TRBJ2-2, with 8 bases lining up with TRBD1. J was trimmed by 3 bases and V by 6 bases; bases with no gene match: 3. In germline, CDR1 is MNHEY, CDR2 SVGEGT. CDR3 size: 14 residues. The CDR3 spells CASSRDRYTGELFF. CDR3 coding DNA: TGTGCCAGCAGCCGGGACAGGTACACCGGGGAGCTGTTTTTT.

V is TRBV7-8 and J is TRBJ1-6; maybe TRBD1 (6 bases). Germline assignment: CDR1 SGHVS and CDR2 FQNEAQ. The CDR3 has 15 amino acids. The V and J ends lost 3 bases and 7 bases respectively, with 13 bases between them. CDR3 residues: CASSFRDTKNSPLHF. CDR3 DNA sequence: TGTGCCAGCAGCTTCCGGGACACAAAGAATTCACCCCTCCACTTT.

The chain has TRBV24-1 and TRBJ1-2; tentatively, D is TRBD1 (5 bases). In germline, CDR1 is KGHDR, CDR2 SFDVKD. The CDR3 has 15 residues. Trimming pared 4 bases from V and 9 bases from J, leaving 20 bases between. The CDR3 region is CATSDRTGTPWSYTF. For the CDR3, the DNA is TGTGCCACCAGTGACAGAACCGGGACCCCTTGGAGCTACACCTTC.

This clone was counted once. J is TRBJ1-2 and V is TRBV4-1; 7 bases line up with TRBD1. In germline, CDR1 is MGHRA, CDR2 YSYEKL. This CDR3 contains 15 residues. V lost 4 bases and J lost 2; bases outside the gene matches: 7. CDR3 DNA: TGCGCCAGCAGCCCTGGGACAGCAGCAAACTATGGCTACACCTTC. Translation gives CASSPGTAANYGYTF.

The chain links TRBV12-2 to TRBJ1-6; the table's D call TRBD1 went unverified against the DNA. TRBV12-2 is a pseudogene. The length of the CDR3 is 20 residues. CDR3 amino acids: CASRLVRQGCGESYNSPLHF. The CDR3 region has the DNA TGTGCAAGTCGCTTAGTTCGACAGGGATGTGGAGAATCCTATAATTCACCCCTCCACTTT.

The rearrangement links TRBV19 to TRBJ1-3; D is ambiguous. V lost 3 bases and J 0 bases, leaving 9 bases between the germline ends. Germline CDR1 is LNHDA and CDR2 is SQIVND (reference sequence). CDR3 length equals 15 residues. The CDR3 is CASSIGGSSGNTIYF. The CDR3 DNA sequence: TGTGCCAGTAGTATCGGCGGCAGCTCTGGAAACACCATATATTTT.

The rearrangement links TRBV6-5 to TRBJ1-3; D remains unclear. Deletions cut 7 bases from V and 2 bases from J, with 6 bases between. This CDR3 region has 12 residues. Germline V lookup: CDR1 MNHEY, CDR2 SVGAGI. The CDR3 loop is CASKVAGNTIYF. The CDR3 DNA reads as TGTGCCAGCAAGGTCGCTGGAAACACCATATATTTT.

CDR3 loop: CASSSRRGANVLTF. Written as DNA, the CDR3 is TGTGCCAGCAGCTCCCGGAGAGGGGCCAACGTCCTGACTTTC. This sequence joins TRBV4-2 and TRBJ2-6, with unresolved D. Germline V gene data show CDR1 as LGHNA and CDR2 as YNFKEQ. The CDR3 is 14 residues long. V gave up 5 bases and J gave up 4 bases, with 9 bases separating them.

This clone has just one count. This CDR3 reads CACSGGPKLYGYTF. The CDR3 DNA reads as TGTGCCTGTTCTGGTGGCCCCAAACTGTATGGCTACACCTTC. The rearrangement uses TRBV30 and TRBJ1-2; D gene unclear. The CDR3 totals 14 residues. V lost 6 bases, J lost 5 bases, and 19 bases lay in between. Germline-derived CDR1 and CDR2 are GTSNPN and SVGIG (reference sequence).

Details on this clone: At one end the junction does not follow the germline gene, possibly because of a read error. This chain uses TRBV4-1 with TRBJ2-7, with 13 bases identical to TRBD2. The V gene's germline CDR1 is MGHRA and CDR2 YSYEKL. This CDR3 is built from 14 residues. The CDR3 DNA follows: TGCGCCACCGGACTAGCGGGGGCCTCCTCCGAGCAGTACTTC. Its protein is CATGLAGASSEQYF.

The chain has TRBV19 and TRBJ1-2; no definite D call. V lost 5 bases and J 2 bases, leaving 9 bases between the germline ends. CDR3 size: 13 residues. The germline V gene has CDR1 LNHDA and CDR2 SQIVND (reference sequence). Written as DNA, the CDR3 is TGTGCCAGTAGTGTCAGAACAAACTATGGCTACACCTTC. The encoded protein is CASSVRTNYGYTF.

The V call is TRBV30, the J call TRBJ1-5; 10 nucleotides align to TRBD1. Germline CDR1 reads GTSNPN; CDR2 reads SVGIG (reference sequence). J lost 6 bases, V lost 4 bases, and 6 bases had no gene match. The CDR3 is 14 residues long. The CDR3 spells CAWTDRGPGQPQHF. In nucleotides, the CDR3 is TGTGCCTGGACAGACAGGGGGCCCGGTCAGCCCCAGCATTTT.

V is TRBV18 and J is TRBJ1-1; TRBD1 matches at 8 bases. Germline V gene lookup returns CDR1 KGHSH and CDR2 LQKENI. The CDR3 loop spans 15 amino acids. J gave up 0 bases and V 6 bases, and 6 bases lay outside the gene matches. This CDR3 is CASSATGEMNTEAFF. The CDR3 bases are TGTGCCAGCTCGGCGACAGGGGAGATGAACACTGAAGCTTTCTTT.

The chain combines TRBV6-5 with TRBJ2-5; D possibly uses TRBD1 or TRBD2 (5 bases each). The V gene's germline CDR1 is MNHEY and CDR2 SVGAGI. The CDR3 has 15 amino acids. V lost 6 bases and J lost 7, with 21 bases in between. The CDR3 nucleotides read TGTGCCAGCAGATCCGGGACCCTACTGTCCGGGACCCAGTACTTC. Its protein product is CASRSGTLLSGTQYF.

The chain joins TRBV19 to TRBJ1-5; D remains unclear. CDR1 and CDR2 (germline): LNHDA, SQIVND (reference sequence). The CDR3 runs to 13 residues. Deletions cut 5 bases from V and 3 bases from J, with 8 bases between. The CDR3 bases are TGTGCCAGTAGTTTTCAACTCAATCAGCCCCAGCATTTT. It is translated as CASSFQLNQPQHF.

The chain has TRBV9 and TRBJ2-2; D not resolved. Germline loops: CDR1 SGDLS, CDR2 YYNGEE. V was trimmed by 4 bases and J by 2 bases, leaving 6 bases between them. This CDR3 comprises 13 residues. The CDR3 spells CASSTSNTGELFF. As DNA, the CDR3 is TGTGCCAGCAGCACATCCAACACCGGGGAGCTGTTTTTT.

The chain couples TRBV4-1 to TRBJ2-7; D is perhaps TRBD1 or TRBD2 (6 bases each). The V end was cut by 8 bases, the J end by 3 bases, with 26 bases between. This CDR3 region has 17 residues. The germline gives CDR1 MGHRA, CDR2 YSYEKL. The CDR3 is CASARDWAPGANYEQYF. Here the CDR3 DNA reads TGCGCCAGCGCGAGGGACTGGGCCCCGGGGGCAAACTACGAGCAGTACTTC.

The chain joins TRBV10-2 to TRBJ1-2; D remains unclear. Germline V CDR1 and CDR2: WSHSY, SAAADI. CDR3 length equals 13 residues. Trimming took 7 bases from V and 7 from J, leaving 16 bases between them. Here the CDR3 DNA reads TGCGCCAGCAAAAATAGGCCGTCGACTGGCTACACCTTC. Amino acids: CASKNRPSTGYTF.

The chain is built from TRBV5-1 and TRBJ2-5; unclear D gene. The V end was cut by 0 bases, the J end by 1 base, with 7 bases between. This CDR3 comprises 14 residues. CDR1 and CDR2 from the germline V gene are SGHRS and YFSETQ. The CDR3 DNA reads as TGCGCCAGCAGCTTGGATCCCGGCCAAGAGACCCAGTACTTC. This gives the protein CASSLDPGQETQYF.

The chain joins TRBV4-3 to TRBJ1-4; no firm D call. Per germline, CDR1 LGHNA and CDR2 YSLEER. The length of the CDR3 is 17 residues. The V end was cut by 1 base, the J end by 0 bases, with 12 bases between. This CDR3 reads CASSQAEAGATNEKLFF. The CDR3, as DNA: TGCGCCAGCAGCCAAGCGGAGGCAGGCGCAACTAATGAAAAACTGTTTTTT.